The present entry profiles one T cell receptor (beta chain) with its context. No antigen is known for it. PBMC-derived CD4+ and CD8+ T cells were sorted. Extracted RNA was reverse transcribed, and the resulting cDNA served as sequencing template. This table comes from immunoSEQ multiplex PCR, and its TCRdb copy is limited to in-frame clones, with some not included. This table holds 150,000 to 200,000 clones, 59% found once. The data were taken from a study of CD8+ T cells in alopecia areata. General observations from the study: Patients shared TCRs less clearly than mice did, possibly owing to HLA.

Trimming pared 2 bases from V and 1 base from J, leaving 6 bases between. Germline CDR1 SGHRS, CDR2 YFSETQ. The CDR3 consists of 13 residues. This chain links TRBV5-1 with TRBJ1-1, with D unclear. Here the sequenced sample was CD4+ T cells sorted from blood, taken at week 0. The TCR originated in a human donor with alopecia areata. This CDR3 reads CASSFTENTEAFF. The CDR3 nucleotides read TGCGCCAGCAGCTTTACAGAGAACACTGAAGCTTTCTTT.